The source of this T cell receptor beta chain is a study of regulatory T cells in long-lasting Graves disease. Time point here: newly diagnosed GD, antithyroid drugs for less than 3 months. Following extraction of RNA from PBMCs, that RNA was used to make the TCR library. Enrollment of patients was through an endocrinology department in Xi'an, China. This CDR3 is 18 amino acids long. The junction had 11 bases not matched to a gene; V was cut back by 5 bases and J by 1 base. The V gene's germline CDR1 is SGHKS and CDR2 YYEKEE (reference sequence). In building TCR beta libraries, iRepertoire HTBI primers were used together with Arm-PCR of CDR3 regions. TCRdb re-called the multiplex PCR reads with MiXCR, one entry per CDR3 protein. The profile covers approximately 350,000 distinct CDR3 sequences, with about an eighth appearing a single time and approximately 19% taken by the ten largest. A further study also used this sample, focusing on T cells in Graves' hyperthyroidism and ophthalmopathy. As that study records: In making diagnoses, clinical symptoms, serum thyroxine and TRAb, thyroid ultrasound and orbital computed tomography were all used. Among clonotypes expanded in thyroid above 0.001, most were also found in blood.

The clonotype comes from a woman aged 18-35 years with Graves disease. The chain employs TRBV5-5 and TRBJ2-3; 12 bases map to TRBD2. Source: peripheral blood mononuclear cells (PBMCs), taken at new diagnosis, from a patient treated with antithyroid drugs. In DNA, the CDR3 is TGTGCCAGCAGTTTCGGAGAGAGACTAGCGGGGGGCACAGATACGCAGTATTTT. Protein: CASSFGERLAGGTDTQYF.